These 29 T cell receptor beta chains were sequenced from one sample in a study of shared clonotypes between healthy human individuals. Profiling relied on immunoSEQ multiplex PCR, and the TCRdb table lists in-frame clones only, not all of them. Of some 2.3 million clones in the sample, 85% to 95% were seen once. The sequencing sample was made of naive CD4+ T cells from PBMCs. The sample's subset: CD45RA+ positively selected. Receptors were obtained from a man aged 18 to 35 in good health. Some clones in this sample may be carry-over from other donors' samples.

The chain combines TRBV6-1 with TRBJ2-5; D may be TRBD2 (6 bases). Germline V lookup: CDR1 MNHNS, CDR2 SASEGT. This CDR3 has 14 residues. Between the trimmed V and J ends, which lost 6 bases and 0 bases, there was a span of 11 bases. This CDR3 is CASRGGLYQETQYF. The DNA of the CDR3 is TGTGCCAGCAGGGGGGGTTTATACCAAGAGACCCAGTACTTC.

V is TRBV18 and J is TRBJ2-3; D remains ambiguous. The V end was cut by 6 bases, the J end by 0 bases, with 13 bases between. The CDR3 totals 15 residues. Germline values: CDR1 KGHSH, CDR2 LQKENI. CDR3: CASSPNSDSTDTQYF. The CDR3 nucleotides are TGTGCCAGCTCGCCTAACAGCGATAGCACAGATACGCAGTATTTT.

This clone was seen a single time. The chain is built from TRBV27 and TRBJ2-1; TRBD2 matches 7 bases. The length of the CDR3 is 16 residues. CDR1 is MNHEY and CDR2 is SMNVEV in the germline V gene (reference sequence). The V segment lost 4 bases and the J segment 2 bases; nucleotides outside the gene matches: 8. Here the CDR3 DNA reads TGTGCCAGCAGTTATTTAAGGACTAGTCCCTACAATGAGCAGTTCTTC. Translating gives CASSYLRTSPYNEQFF.

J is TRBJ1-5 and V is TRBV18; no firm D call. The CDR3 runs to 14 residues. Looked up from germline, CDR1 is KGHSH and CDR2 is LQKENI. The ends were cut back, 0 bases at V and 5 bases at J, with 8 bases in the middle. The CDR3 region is CASSPPSADQPQHF. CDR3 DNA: TGTGCCAGCTCACCACCCTCTGCGGATCAGCCCCAGCATTTT.

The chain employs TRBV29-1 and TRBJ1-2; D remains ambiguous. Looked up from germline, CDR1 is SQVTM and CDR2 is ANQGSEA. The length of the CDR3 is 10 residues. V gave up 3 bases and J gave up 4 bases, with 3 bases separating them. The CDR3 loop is CSVDTYGYTF. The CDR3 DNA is TGCAGCGTTGACACCTATGGCTACACCTTC.

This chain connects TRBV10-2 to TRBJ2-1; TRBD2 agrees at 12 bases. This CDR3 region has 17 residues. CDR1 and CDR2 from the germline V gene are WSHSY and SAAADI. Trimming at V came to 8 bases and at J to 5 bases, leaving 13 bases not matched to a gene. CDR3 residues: CASSDGLAGPSHNEQFF. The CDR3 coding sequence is TGCGCCAGCTCCGACGGACTAGCGGGACCATCCCACAATGAGCAGTTCTTC.

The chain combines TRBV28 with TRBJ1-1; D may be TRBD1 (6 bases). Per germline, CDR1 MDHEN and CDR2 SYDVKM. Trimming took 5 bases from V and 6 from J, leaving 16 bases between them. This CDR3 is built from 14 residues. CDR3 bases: TGTGCCAGCAGTGCCTACAGGGAAGAGGCTGAAGCTTTCTTT. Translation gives CASSAYREEAEAFF. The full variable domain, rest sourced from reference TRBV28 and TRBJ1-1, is DVKVTQSSRYLVKRTGEKVFLECVQDMDHENMFWYRQDPGLGLRLIYFSYDVKMKEKGDIPEGYSVSREKKERFSLILESASTNQTSMYLCASSAYREEAEAFFGQGTRLTVV.

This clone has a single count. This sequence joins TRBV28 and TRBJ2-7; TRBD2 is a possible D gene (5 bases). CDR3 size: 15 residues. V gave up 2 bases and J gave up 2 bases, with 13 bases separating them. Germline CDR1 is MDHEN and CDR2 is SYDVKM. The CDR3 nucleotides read TGTGCCAGCAGTTTACCGTCGCGAGGGACCTACGAGCAGTACTTC. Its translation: CASSLPSRGTYEQYF.

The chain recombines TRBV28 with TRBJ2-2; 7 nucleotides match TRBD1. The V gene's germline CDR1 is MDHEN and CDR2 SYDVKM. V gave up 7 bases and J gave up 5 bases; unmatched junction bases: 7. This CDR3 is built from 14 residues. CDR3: CASTPTGKTGELFF. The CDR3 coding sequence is TGTGCCAGCACCCCGACAGGGAAAACCGGGGAGCTGTTTTTT. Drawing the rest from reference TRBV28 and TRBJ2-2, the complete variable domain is DVKVTQSSRYLVKRTGEKVFLECVQDMDHENMFWYRQDPGLGLRLIYFSYDVKMKEKGDIPEGYSVSREKKERFSLILESASTNQTSMYLCASTPTGKTGELFFGEGSRLTVL.

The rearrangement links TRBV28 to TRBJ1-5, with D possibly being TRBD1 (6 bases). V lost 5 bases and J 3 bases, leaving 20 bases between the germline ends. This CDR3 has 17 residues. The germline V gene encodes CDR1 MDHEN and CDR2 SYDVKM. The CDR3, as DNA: TGTGCCAGCAGTCCATACCCTGGGGACATTATCAATCAGCCCCAGCATTTT. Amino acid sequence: CASSPYPGDIINQPQHF.

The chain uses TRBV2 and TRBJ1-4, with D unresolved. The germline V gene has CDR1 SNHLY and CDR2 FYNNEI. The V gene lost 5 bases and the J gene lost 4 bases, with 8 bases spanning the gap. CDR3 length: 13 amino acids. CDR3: CASSRAVNEKLFF. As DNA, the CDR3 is TGTGCCAGCAGTCGGGCAGTTAATGAAAAACTGTTTTTT.

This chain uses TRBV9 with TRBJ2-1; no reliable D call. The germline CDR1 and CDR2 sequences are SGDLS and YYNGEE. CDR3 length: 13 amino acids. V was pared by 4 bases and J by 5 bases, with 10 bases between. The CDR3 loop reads CASSRRSNNEQFF. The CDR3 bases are TGTGCCAGCAGCCGGAGATCTAACAATGAGCAGTTCTTC.

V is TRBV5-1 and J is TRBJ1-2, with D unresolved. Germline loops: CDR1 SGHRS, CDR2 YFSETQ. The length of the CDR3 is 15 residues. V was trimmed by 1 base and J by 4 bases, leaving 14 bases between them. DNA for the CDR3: TGCGCCAGCAGCTTGTCTCCAGGAGTAGTCTATGGCTACACCTTC. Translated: CASSLSPGVVYGYTF.

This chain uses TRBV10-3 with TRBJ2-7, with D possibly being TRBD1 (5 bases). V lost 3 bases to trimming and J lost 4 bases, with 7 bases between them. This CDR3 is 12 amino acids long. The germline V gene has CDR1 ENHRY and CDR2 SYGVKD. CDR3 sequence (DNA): TGTGCCATCAGTGAAGGGGAATACGAGCAGTACTTC. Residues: CAISEGEYEQYF.

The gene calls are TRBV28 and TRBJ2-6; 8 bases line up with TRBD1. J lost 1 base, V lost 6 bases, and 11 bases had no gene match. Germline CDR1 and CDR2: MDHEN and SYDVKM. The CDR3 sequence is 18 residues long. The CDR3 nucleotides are TGTGCCAGCAGACGCCGGACAGGGACGAAGTCTGGGGCCAACGTCCTGACTTTC. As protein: CASRRRTGTKSGANVLTF. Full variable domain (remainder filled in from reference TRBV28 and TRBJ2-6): DVKVTQSSRYLVKRTGEKVFLECVQDMDHENMFWYRQDPGLGLRLIYFSYDVKMKEKGDIPEGYSVSREKKERFSLILESASTNQTSMYLCASRRRTGTKSGANVLTFGAGSRLTVL.

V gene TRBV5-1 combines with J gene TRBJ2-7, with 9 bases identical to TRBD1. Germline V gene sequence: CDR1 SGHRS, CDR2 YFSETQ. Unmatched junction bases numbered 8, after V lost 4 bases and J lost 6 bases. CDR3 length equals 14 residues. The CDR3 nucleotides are TGCGCCAGCAGCCGGGGGGACAGGGTCTCCGAGCAGTACTTC. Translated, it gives CASSRGDRVSEQYF.

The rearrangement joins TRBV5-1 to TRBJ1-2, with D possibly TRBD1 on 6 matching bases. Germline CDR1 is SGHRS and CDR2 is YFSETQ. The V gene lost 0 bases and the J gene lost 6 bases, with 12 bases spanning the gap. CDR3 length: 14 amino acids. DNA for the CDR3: TGCGCCAGCAGCTTGGGACAGGCCGGAGATGGCTACACCTTC. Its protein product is CASSLGQAGDGYTF.

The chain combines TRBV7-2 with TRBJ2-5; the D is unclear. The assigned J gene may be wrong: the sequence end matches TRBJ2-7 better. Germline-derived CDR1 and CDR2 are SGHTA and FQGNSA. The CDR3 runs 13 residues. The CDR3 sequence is CASSLDVGYEQYF. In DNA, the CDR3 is TGTGCCAGCAGCTTAGATGTTGGGTACGAGCAGTACTTC.

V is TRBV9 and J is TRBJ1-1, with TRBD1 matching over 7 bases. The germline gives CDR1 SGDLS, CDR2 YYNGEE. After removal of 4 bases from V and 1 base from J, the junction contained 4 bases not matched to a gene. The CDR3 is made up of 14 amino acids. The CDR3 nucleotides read TGTGCCAGCAGCAAAGGGACAGCGAACACTGAAGCTTTCTTT. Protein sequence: CASSKGTANTEAFF. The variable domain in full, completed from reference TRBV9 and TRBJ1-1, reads DSGVTQTPKHLITATGQRVTLRCSPRSGDLSVYWYQQSLDQGLQFLIQYYNGEERAKGNILERFSAQQFPDLHSELNLSSLELGDSALYFCASSKGTANTEAFFGQGTRLTVV.

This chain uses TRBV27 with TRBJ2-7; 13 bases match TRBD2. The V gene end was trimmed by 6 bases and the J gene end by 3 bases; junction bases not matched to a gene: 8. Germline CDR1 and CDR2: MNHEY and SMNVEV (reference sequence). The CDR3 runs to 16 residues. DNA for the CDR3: TGTGCCAGCAGCCCACTACTAGCGGGAGGGGACTACGAGCAGTACTTC. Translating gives CASSPLLAGGDYEQYF.

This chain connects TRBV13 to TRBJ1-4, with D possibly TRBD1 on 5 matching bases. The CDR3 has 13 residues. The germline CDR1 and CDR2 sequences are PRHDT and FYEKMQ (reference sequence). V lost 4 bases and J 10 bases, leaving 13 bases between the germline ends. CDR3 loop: CASSWGRRGKLFF. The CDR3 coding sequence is TGTGCCAGCAGCTGGGGGAGGAGGGGAAAACTGTTTTTT. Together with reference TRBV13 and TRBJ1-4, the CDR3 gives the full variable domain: AAGVIQSPRHLIKEKRETATLKCYPIPRHDTVYWYQQGPGQDPQFLISFYEKMQSDKGSIPDRFSAQQFSDYHSELNMSSLELGDSALYFCASSWGRRGKLFFGSGTQLSVL.

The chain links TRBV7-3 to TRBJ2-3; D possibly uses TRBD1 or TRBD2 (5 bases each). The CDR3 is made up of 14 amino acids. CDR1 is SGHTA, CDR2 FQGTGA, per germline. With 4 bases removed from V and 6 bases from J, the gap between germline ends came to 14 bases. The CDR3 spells CASSSSGPGDTQYF. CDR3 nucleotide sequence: TGTGCCAGCAGCTCATCGGGGCCCGGGGATACGCAGTATTTT.

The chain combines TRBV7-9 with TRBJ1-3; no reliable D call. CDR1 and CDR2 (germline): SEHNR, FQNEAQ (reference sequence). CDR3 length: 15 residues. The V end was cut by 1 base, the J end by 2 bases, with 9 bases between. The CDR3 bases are TGTGCCAGCAGCTTAGTTTTGGCTACTGGAAACACCATATATTTT. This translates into CASSLVLATGNTIYF.

The CDR3 DNA sequence: TGCGCCAGCAGCTTGGAGAGGGCCCTCGGTTACGAGCAGTACTTC. Translated, it gives CASSLERALGYEQYF. V usage is TRBV5-1 and J usage is TRBJ2-7; possibly TRBD2 for D (5 bases). Trimming removed 0 bases at V and 4 bases at J, with 14 bases between. The CDR3 consists of 15 residues. CDR1 is SGHRS and CDR2 is YFSETQ in the germline V gene. Full variable domain (remainder filled in from reference TRBV5-1 and TRBJ2-7): KAGVTQTPRYLIKTRGQQVTLSCSPISGHRSVSWYQQTPGQGLQFLFEYFSETQRNKGNFPGRFSGRQFSNSRSEMNVSTLELGDSALYLCASSLERALGYEQYFGPGTRLTVT.

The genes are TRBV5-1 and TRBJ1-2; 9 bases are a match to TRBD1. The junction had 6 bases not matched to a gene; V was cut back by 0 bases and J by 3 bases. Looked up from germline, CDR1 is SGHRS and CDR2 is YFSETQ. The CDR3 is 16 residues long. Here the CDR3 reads CASSLDPGTGHYGYTF. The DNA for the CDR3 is TGCGCCAGCAGCTTGGACCCCGGGACAGGGCACTATGGCTACACCTTC.

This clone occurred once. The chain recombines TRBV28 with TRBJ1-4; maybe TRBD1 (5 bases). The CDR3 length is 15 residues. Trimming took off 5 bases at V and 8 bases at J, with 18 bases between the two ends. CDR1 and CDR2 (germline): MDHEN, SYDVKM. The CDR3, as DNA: TGTGCCAGCAGTGCCCCCGGGGCCGGGTGGGAAAAACTGTTTTTT. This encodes CASSAPGAGWEKLFF.

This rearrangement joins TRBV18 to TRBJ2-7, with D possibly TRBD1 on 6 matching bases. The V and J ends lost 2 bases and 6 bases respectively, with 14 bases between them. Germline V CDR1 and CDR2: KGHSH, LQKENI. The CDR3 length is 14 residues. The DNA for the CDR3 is TGTGCCAGCTCACCAGGGACACCCTCCGGCGAGCAGTACTTC. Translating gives CASSPGTPSGEQYF.

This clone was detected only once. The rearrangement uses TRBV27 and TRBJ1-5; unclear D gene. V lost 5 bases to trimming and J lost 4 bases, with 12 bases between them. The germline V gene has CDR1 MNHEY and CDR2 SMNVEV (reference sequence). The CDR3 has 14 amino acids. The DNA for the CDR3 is TGTGCCAGCAGTAGTCCACCCTTTAATCAGCCCCAGCATTTT. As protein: CASSSPPFNQPQHF.

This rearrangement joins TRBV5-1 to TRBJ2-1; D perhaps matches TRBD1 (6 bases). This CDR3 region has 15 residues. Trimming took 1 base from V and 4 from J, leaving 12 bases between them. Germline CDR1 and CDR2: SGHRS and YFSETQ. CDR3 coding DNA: TGCGCCAGCAGCTTGTCACAGGGAAATTACAATGAGCAGTTCTTC. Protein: CASSLSQGNYNEQFF. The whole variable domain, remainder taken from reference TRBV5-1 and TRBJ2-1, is KAGVTQTPRYLIKTRGQQVTLSCSPISGHRSVSWYQQTPGQGLQFLFEYFSETQRNKGNFPGRFSGRQFSNSRSEMNVSTLELGDSALYLCASSLSQGNYNEQFFGPGTRLTVL.